The present T cell receptor beta chain was sequenced within a study of technical replicates of blood from a few donors (dated by TCRdb to the late 2010s). Trimming takes 3 bases off V and 0 bases off J; junction bases not matched to a gene: 8. From cysteine to phenylalanine, the CDR3 is 17 amino acids long. The retained sequence is limited to the CDR3, 51 bases, with the frame set at the first base. In the germline V gene, CDR1 corresponds to SGHTA and CDR2 to FQGNSA. Note on this clone: Its antigen is not yet known. One base away there is no much larger clone; base qualities are not given.

The receptor library was made with the immunoSEQ multiplex PCR assay. Not all clones reach the TCRdb copy of this immuneACCESS table, which keeps in-frame sequences only. Checked studies attribute under half of the gap to unresolved V genes and leave the rest unexplained. The sample data list about 74,000 clones, and around 89% of these were observed just once. About 0.41% of the sample comes from the top ten. The sequence was collected from a human donor in good health. Sequencing input: T cells isolated from PBMCs. The receptor chain draws on TRBV7-2 and TRBJ2-1; TRBD1 aligns with 7 central bases. The DNA sequence is TGTGCCAGCAGCTTCTTCGGGACAGCTATCTCCTACAATGAGCAGTTCTTC. Its product reads: CASSFFGTAISYNEQFF.